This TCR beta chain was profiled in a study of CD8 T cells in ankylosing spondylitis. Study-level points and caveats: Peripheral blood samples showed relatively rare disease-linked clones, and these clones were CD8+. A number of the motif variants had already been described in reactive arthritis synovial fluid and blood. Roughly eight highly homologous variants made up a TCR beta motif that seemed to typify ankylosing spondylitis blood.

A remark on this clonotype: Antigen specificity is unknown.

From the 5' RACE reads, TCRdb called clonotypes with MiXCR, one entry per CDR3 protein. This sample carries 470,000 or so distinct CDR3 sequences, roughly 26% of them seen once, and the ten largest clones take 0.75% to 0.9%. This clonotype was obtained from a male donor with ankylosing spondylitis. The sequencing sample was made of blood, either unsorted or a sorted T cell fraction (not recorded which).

This CDR3 reads CASSQDSCSLEYEQYV. In DNA, the CDR3 is TGTGCCAGCAGCCAAGATTCGTGCTCCCTGGAATACGAGCAGTACGTC. The chain combines TRBV4-2 with TRBJ2-7; D is uncertain. Germline CDR1 LGHNA, CDR2 YNFKEQ. The V end lost 0 bases, the J end lost 4 bases, and 16 bases lay between the germline ends. The CDR3 length is 16 residues.